A selection of T cell receptor beta chains follows, all from one sample in a study of blood T cell repertoires in COVID-19. The data were produced by immunoSEQ multiplex PCR, yet TCRdb's version contains in-frame clones alone and is incomplete. The repertoire consists of 180,000 or so clones, with roughly 84% occurring once and the leading ten covering 13%. Sequences were obtained from PBMCs or T cells enriched from blood (not recorded which). The source is a woman aged 55-70 years who had recovered from COVID-19. Each CDR3 is given with its conserved first and last residue. D genes are given only for firm matches. For some rows the clone size is stated as once, few or many, or as a class when expanded; others skip it.

clone size	V gene	D gene	J gene	CDR3 protein	CDR3 DNA
NA	TRBV19	NA	TRBJ1-4	CASSMRTPNEKLFF	TGTGCCAGTAGTATGAGGACTCCTAATGAAAAACTGTTTTTT
once	TRBV5-3	TRBD1	TRBJ2-7	CARSLLRTGEYEQYF	TGTGCCAGAAGCTTGTTACGGACAGGGGAGTACGAGCAGTACTTC
NA	TRBV2	NA	TRBJ1-5	CASSEGAGARQPQHF	TGTGCCAGCAGTGAAGGGGCAGGGGCTCGTCAGCCCCAGCATTTT
NA	TRBV28	TRBD2	TRBJ2-3	CASSLLAGGDTQYF	TGTGCCAGCAGTTTACTAGCGGGAGGGGATACGCAGTATTTT
NA	TRBV28	NA	TRBJ1-4	CASSAPFLSRPSEKLFF	TGTGCCAGCAGTGCTCCGTTCCTTTCTAGGCCGAGTGAAAAACTGTTTTTT
NA	TRBV7-9	NA	TRBJ1-3	CASSLVFGEPSGNTIYF	TGTGCCAGCAGCTTAGTTTTCGGGGAGCCCTCTGGAAACACCATATATTTT
NA	TRBV5-6	NA	TRBJ1-2	CASSFGLGTQSPTF	NA
once	TRBV19	NA	TRBJ2-6	CASKSGAAGANVLTF	TGTGCCAGTAAATCAGGGGCCGCAGGGGCCAACGTCCTGACTTTC
NA	TRBV5-5	NA	TRBJ1-1	CASSLAKNTEAFF	TGTGCCAGCAGCTTGGCCAAGAACACTGAAGCTTTCTTT
NA	TRBV12-5	NA	TRBJ2-7	CASGLRDTEEQYF	TGTGCTAGTGGCCTACGGGACACCGAGGAGCAGTACTTC
NA	TRBV6-5	NA	TRBJ2-3	CASSYRRGGGTDTQYF	TGTGCCAGCAGTTACCGTCGGGGAGGAGGCACAGATACGCAGTATTTT
NA	TRBV28	NA	TRBJ1-5	CASMVGTQTYQPQHF	TGTGCCAGCATGGTGGGGACTCAAACGTATCAGCCCCAGCATTTT
NA	TRBV7-2	NA	TRBJ2-5	CASSSSTGTKQETQYF	TGTGCCAGCAGCTCATCAACCGGGACAAAACAAGAGACCCAGTACTTC
once	TRBV6-5	TRBD1	TRBJ1-6	CAGGTGSNSPLHF	TGTGCCGGGGGGACAGGGTCAAATTCACCCCTCCACTTT
NA	TRBV5-1	NA	TRBJ1-2	CASSLAVDSYGYTF	TGCGCCAGCAGCTTGGCGGTAGATTCATATGGCTACACCTTC
NA	TRBV4-2	TRBD2	TRBJ2-3	CASRSTSGTDTQYF	TGTGCCAGCAGGTCGACTAGCGGCACAGATACGCAGTATTTT
NA	TRBV29-1	TRBD2	TRBJ2-1	CSGRLAGGVNEQFF	TGCAGCGGCAGACTAGCGGGAGGGGTCAATGAGCAGTTCTTC
NA	TRBV6-5	NA	TRBJ1-6	CASSYSRYNSPLHF	TGTGCCAGCAGTTACAGCCGTTATAATTCACCCCTCCACTTT
NA	TRBV19	TRBD1	TRBJ2-3	CASRRIGDRDTDTQYF	TGTGCCAGTAGGCGCATAGGGGACAGGGACACAGATACGCAGTATTTT
NA	TRBV12-3/TRBV12-4	TRBD2	TRBJ2-1	CASSPGLGAFF	TGTGCCAGCAGTCCGGGACTAGGGGCGTTCTTC
few	TRBV5-1	TRBD1	TRBJ1-2	CASSLEVQGEGYTF	TGCGCCAGCAGCTTGGAGGTACAGGGGGAGGGCTACACCTTC
NA	TRBV5-1	NA	TRBJ1-1	CASSSRGATEAFF	TGCGCCAGCAGCTCCAGGGGTGCCACTGAAGCTTTCTTT
NA	TRBV19	TRBD1	TRBJ2-7	CASSLDRGTYEQYF	TGTGCCAGTAGTTTGGACAGGGGCACCTACGAGCAGTACTTC
NA	TRBV6-5	NA	TRBJ1-5	CASSLDKNSNQPQHF	TGTGCTTCCTCACTGGACAAGAATAGCAATCAGCCCCAGCATTTT
NA	TRBV7-9	TRBD1	TRBJ2-1	CASSSEYRGLGEQFF	TGTGCCAGCAGCTCAGAGTACAGGGGGCTCGGTGAGCAGTTCTTC
NA	TRBV6-5	TRBD1	TRBJ2-7	CASSTEGQGTYEQYF	TGTGCCAGCAGCACCGAGGGACAGGGGACCTACGAGCAGTACTTC
NA	TRBV6-2/TRBV6-3	NA	TRBJ2-7	CASSYGGATREQYF	TGTGCCAGCAGTTACGGCGGGGCGACTAGGGAGCAGTACTTC
NA	TRBV5-1	TRBD1	TRBJ1-1	CASSSSTGGTEAFF	TGCGCCAGCAGCTCAAGTACAGGGGGCACTGAAGCTTTCTTT
NA	TRBV5-1	TRBD1	TRBJ2-5	CASSSAGTGKETQYF	TGCGCCAGCAGCTCGGCCGGGACAGGGAAAGAGACCCAGTACTTC
NA	TRBV3-1/TRBV3-2	TRBD1	TRBJ2-3	CASSLTGGPSTDTQYF	TGTGCCAGCAGCCTAACAGGGGGTCCTAGCACAGATACGCAGTATTTT
few	TRBV18	TRBD1	TRBJ1-5	CASSTTTGNQPQHF	TGTGCCAGCTCAACCACGACAGGGAATCAGCCCCAGCATTTT
NA	TRBV3-1/TRBV3-2	TRBD2	TRBJ2-7	CASSQGGAGGYEQYF	TGTGCCAGCAGCCAAGGGGGCGCGGGAGGGTACGAACAGTACTTC
NA	TRBV18	NA	TRBJ1-1	CASSLGQLNTEAFF	TGTGCCAGCTCCCTAGGACAGTTGAACACTGAAGCTTTCTTT
NA	TRBV14	NA	TRBJ1-4	CASSQQGPNEKLFF	TGTGCCAGCAGCCAACAGGGCCCGAATGAAAAACTGTTTTTT
NA	TRBV18	NA	TRBJ1-5	CASSGRQISNQPQHF	TGTGCCAGCTCGGGGCGACAGATTAGCAATCAGCCCCAGCATTTT
NA	TRBV5-1	TRBD1	TRBJ2-1	CASSPGTGVYNEQFF	TGCGCCAGCAGCCCCGGGACAGGGGTCTACAATGAGCAGTTCTTC
NA	TRBV4-2	TRBD2	TRBJ2-7	CASSQGELAESYEQYF	TGTGCCAGCAGCCAAGGGGAACTAGCGGAGTCCTACGAGCAGTACTTC
NA	TRBV5-1	NA	TRBJ2-7	CASSLGQAGVDEQYF	TGCGCCAGCAGCTTGGGGCAGGCCGGGGTGGACGAGCAGTACTTC
NA	TRBV11-2	TRBD2	TRBJ2-7	CASSRGRGREQYF	TGTGCCAGCAGCCGGGGGAGGGGTCGCGAGCAGTACTTC
NA	TRBV5-1	TRBD1	TRBJ1-2	CASSYGQATGGYTF	TGCGCCAGCAGCTACGGACAGGCCACAGGGGGCTACACCTTC
few	TRBV29-1	TRBD1	TRBJ1-1	CSVGQGQGAEAFF	TGCAGCGTTGGACAGGGACAGGGCGCTGAAGCTTTCTTT
NA	TRBV18	NA	TRBJ1-1	CASALWYGGRTEAFF	TGTGCCAGCGCTTTGTGGTATGGGGGCCGCACTGAAGCTTTCTTT